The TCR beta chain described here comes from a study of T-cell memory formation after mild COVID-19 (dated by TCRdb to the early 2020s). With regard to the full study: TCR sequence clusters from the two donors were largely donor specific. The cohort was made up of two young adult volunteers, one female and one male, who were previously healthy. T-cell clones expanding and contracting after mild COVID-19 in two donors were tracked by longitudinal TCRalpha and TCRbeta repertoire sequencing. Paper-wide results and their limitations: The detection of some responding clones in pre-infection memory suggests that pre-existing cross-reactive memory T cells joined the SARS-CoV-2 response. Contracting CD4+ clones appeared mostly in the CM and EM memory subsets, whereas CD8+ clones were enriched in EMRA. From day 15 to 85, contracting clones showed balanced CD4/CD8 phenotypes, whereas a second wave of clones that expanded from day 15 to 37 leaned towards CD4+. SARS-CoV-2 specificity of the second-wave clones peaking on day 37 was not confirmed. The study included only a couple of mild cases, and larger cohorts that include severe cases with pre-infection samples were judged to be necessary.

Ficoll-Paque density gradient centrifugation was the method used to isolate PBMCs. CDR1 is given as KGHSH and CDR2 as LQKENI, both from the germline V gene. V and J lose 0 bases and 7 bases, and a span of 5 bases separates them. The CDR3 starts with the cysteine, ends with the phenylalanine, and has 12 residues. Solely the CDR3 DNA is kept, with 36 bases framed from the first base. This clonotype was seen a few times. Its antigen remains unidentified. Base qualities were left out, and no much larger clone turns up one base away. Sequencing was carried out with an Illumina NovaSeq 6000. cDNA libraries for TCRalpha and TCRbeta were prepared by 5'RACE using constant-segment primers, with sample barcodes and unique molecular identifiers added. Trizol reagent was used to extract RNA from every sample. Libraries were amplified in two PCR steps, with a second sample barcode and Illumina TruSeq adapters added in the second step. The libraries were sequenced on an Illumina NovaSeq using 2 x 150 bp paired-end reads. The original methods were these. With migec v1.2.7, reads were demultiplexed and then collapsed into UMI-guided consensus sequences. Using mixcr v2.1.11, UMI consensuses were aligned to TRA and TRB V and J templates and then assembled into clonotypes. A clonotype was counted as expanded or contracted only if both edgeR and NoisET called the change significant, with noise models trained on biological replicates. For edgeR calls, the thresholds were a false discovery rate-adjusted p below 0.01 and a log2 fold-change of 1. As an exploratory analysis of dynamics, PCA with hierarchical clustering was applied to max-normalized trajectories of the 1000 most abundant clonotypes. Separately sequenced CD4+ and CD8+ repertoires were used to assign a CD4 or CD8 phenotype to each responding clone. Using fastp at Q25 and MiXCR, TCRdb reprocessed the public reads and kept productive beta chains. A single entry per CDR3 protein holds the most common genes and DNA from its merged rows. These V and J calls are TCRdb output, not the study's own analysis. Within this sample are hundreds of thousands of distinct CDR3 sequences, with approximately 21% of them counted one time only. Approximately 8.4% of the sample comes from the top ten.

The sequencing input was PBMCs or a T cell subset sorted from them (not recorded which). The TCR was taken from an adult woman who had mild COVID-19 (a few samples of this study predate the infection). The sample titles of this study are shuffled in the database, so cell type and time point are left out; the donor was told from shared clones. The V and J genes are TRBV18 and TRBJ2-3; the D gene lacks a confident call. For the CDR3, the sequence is CASSPPEHTQYF. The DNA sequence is TGTGCCAGCTCACCACCGGAGCATACGCAGTATTTT.